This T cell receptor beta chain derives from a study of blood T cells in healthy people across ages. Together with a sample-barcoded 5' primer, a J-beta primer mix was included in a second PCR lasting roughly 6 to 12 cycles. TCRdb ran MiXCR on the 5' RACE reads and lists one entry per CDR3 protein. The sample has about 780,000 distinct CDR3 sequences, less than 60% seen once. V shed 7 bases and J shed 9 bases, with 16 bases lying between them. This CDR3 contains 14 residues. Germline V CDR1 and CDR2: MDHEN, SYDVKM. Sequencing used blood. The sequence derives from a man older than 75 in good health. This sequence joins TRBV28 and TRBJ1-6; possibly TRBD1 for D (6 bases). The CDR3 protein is CASIRGGDSSPLHF. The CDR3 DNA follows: TGTGCCAGCATCAGGGGTGGAGATAGTTCACCCCTCCACTTT. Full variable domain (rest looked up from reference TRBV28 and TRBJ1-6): DVKVTQSSRYLVKRTGEKVFLECVQDMDHENMFWYRQDPGLGLRLIYFSYDVKMKEKGDIPEGYSVSREKKERFSLILESASTNQTSMYLCASIRGGDSSPLHFGNGTRLTVT.